Below are 12 T cell receptor beta chains sequenced from a single sample in a study of cytomegalovirus exposure and HLA in healthy donors. The PCR used 60 Vbeta and 13 Jbeta primers. The table came from immunoSEQ multiplex PCR; TCRdb's copy has only in-frame clones and leaves some out. This table has more than 90,000 clones, approximately 70% appearing once. Sequenced sample: PBMCs. The receptors stem from a woman aged 25-40 years in good health and CMV-seronegative.

This clone has only a few counts. V and J are TRBV6-5 and TRBJ1-3; 8 bases map to TRBD1. This CDR3 has 15 amino acids. Germline loops: CDR1 MNHEY, CDR2 SVGAGI. The V and J ends lost 4 bases and 0 bases, in that order; junction bases with no gene match: 2. CDR3 sequence: CASSWQGASGNTIYF. The CDR3 DNA sequence: TGTGCCAGCAGTTGGCAGGGGGCCTCTGGAAACACCATATATTTT.

V usage is TRBV2 and J usage is TRBJ2-5; TRBD1 aligns across 10 bases. The V gene end was trimmed by 6 bases and the J gene end by 5 bases; junction bases not matched to a gene: 15. CDR3 length equals 17 residues. Germline loops: CDR1 SNHLY, CDR2 FYNNEI. The CDR3 reads CASSTSSTGGDLETQYF. CDR3 DNA: TGTGCCAGCAGCACGTCCTCGACAGGGGGCGATCTGGAGACCCAGTACTTC.

V usage is TRBV28 and J usage is TRBJ1-6, with 9 bases identical to TRBD1. The CDR3 runs 17 residues. Germline V gene data show CDR1 as MDHEN and CDR2 as SYDVKM. Trimming removed 2 bases from V and 9 bases from J; junction bases left unmatched: 11. In DNA, the CDR3 is TGTGCCAGCAGTTTACTTGGACAGGGGACAGCTAGTTCACCCCTCCACTTT. It codes for CASSLLGQGTASSPLHF.

Comments on this clone: Mismatch with germline at one junction end may stem from a read error. The rearrangement links TRBV29-1 to TRBJ1-1; D remains ambiguous. The CDR3 totals 13 residues. Looked up from germline, CDR1 is SQVTM and CDR2 is ANQGSEA. The CDR3 sequence is CSVDADGNTGAFF. DNA of the CDR3: TGCAGCGTTGACGCCGACGGGAACACTGGAGCTTTCTTT.

The chain employs TRBV7-3 and TRBJ2-2; the match to TRBD1 covers 8 bases. This CDR3 has 13 residues. The germline V gene encodes CDR1 SGHTA and CDR2 FQGTGA. Trimming cost V 6 bases and J 3 bases; bases outside gene matches: 0. CDR3 amino acids: CASRTGDTGELFF. CDR3 in DNA: TGTGCCAGCAGGACAGGGGACACCGGGGAGCTGTTTTTT.

V usage is TRBV15 and J usage is TRBJ1-5; the match to TRBD1 covers 7 bases. Looked up from germline, CDR1 is LNHNV and CDR2 is YYDKDF (reference sequence). With V trimmed by 5 bases and J by 4 bases, 5 bases remained unmatched. The CDR3 has 14 residues. CDR3 region: CATSGGTDNQPQHF. CDR3 coding DNA: TGTGCCACCAGCGGCGGGACAGATAATCAGCCCCAGCATTTT.

The genes are TRBV5-1 and TRBJ2-1, with unresolved D. The CDR3 runs to 13 residues. V lost 3 bases to trimming and J lost 6 bases, with 10 bases between them. The V gene's germline CDR1 is SGHRS and CDR2 YFSETQ. In DNA form, the CDR3 reads TGCGCCAGCAGCTCTACTATGAGCAATGAGCAGTTCTTC. Translated: CASSSTMSNEQFF.

This CDR3 is CASSPFDRADTGELFF. CDR3 DNA sequence: TGTGCCAGCAGTCCATTCGACAGGGCGGACACCGGGGAGCTGTTTTTT. The genes are TRBV27 and TRBJ2-2, with TRBD1 identical over 7 bases. CDR1 and CDR2 from the germline V gene are MNHEY and SMNVEV (reference sequence). The trim removed 5 bases at V and 3 bases at J, leaving 9 bases unmatched. The CDR3 length is 16 residues.

This chain joins TRBV6-5 and TRBJ1-2; D may be TRBD1 (5 bases). The CDR3 is 14 residues long. V was trimmed by 4 bases and J by 3 bases, leaving 12 bases between them. CDR1 MNHEY and CDR2 SVGAGI come from the germline V gene. In nucleotides, the CDR3 is TGTGCCAGCAGTTCCCCGACAGAGTACTATGGCTACACCTTC. It is translated as CASSSPTEYYGYTF.

The rearrangement links TRBV2 to TRBJ1-5; 8 positions agree with TRBD1. Germline V CDR1 and CDR2: SNHLY, FYNNEI. Trimming took 8 bases from V and 0 from J; bases not matched to a gene: 3. The CDR3 is made up of 14 amino acids. The CDR3 reads CASQDRVSNQPQHF. Here the CDR3 DNA reads TGTGCCAGCCAGGACAGGGTTAGCAATCAGCCCCAGCATTTT.

The chain is built from TRBV5-1 and TRBJ1-3, with D uncertain. The CDR3 is 15 amino acids. V was clipped by 0 bases and J by 0 bases, with 7 bases between them. In germline, CDR1 is SGHRS, CDR2 YFSETQ. For the CDR3, the DNA is TGCGCCAGCAGCTTGGATGGGAGCTCTGGAAACACCATATATTTT. Its protein is CASSLDGSSGNTIYF.

As for this clone: The same CDR3 can be traced to other DNA sequences in this sample. This chain joins TRBV19 and TRBJ1-5; D perhaps matches TRBD1 (5 bases). The CDR3 extends over 14 amino acids. The germline V and J ends were trimmed by 4 bases and 2 bases, with 9 bases remaining between them. Germline CDR1 reads LNHDA; CDR2 reads SQIVND (reference sequence). The CDR3 sequence: CASSTTGGNQPQHF. CDR3 in DNA: TGTGCCAGTAGTACCACAGGTGGCAATCAGCCCCAGCATTTT. The full variable domain, its missing parts supplied by reference TRBV19 and TRBJ1-5, is DGGITQSPKYLFRKEGQNVTLSCEQNLNHDAMYWYRQDPGQGLRLIYYSQIVNDFQKGDIAEGYSVSREKKESFPLTVTSAQKNPTAFYLCASSTTGGNQPQHFGDGTRLSIL.